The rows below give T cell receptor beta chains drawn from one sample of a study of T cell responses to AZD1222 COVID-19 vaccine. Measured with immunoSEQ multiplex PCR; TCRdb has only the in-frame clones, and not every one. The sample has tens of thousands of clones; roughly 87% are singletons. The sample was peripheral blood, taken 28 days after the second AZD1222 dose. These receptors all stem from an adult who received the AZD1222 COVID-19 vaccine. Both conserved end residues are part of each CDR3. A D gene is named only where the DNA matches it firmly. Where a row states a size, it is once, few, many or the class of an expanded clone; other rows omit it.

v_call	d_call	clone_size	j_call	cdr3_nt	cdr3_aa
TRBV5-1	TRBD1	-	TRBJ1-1	TGCGCCAGCAGCCAGGGACAGGGTGGGACTGAAGCTTTCTTT	CASSQGQGGTEAFF
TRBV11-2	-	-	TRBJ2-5	TGTGCCAGCAGCGAAGGCGGGGGCTACAGAGAGACCCAGTACTTC	CASSEGGGYRETQYF
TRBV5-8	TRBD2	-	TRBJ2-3	TGTGCCAGCAGCTTGGGTCTAGCGGGGGCCACTAGCACAGATACGCAGTATTTT	CASSLGLAGATSTDTQYF
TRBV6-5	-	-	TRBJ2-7	TGTGCCAGCAGGGGGTTGAGCTCCTACGAGCAGTACTTC	CASRGLSSYEQYF
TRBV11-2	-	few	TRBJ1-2	TGTGCCAGCAGCTTTAGGACAGCCCGAAGCGGGTATGGCTACACCTTC	CASSFRTARSGYGYTF
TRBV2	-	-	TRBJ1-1	TGTGCCAGCAGTCCAAACACTGAAGCTTTCTTT	CASSPNTEAFF
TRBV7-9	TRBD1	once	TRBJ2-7	TGTGCCAGCAGCCGATGGGACAGGGACTACGAGCAGTACTTC	CASSRWDRDYEQYF
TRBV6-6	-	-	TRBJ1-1	TGTGCCAGCACCTCCTGGGGCGTGAACACTGAAGCTTTCTTT	CASTSWGVNTEAFF
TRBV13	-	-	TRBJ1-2	TGTGCCAGCAGCTTAGGAATCGGCAGGGCTAACTATGGCTACACCTTC	CASSLGIGRANYGYTF
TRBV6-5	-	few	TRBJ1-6	TGTGCCAGCAGTTACAGAGGGAGCTCCTATAATTCACCCCTCCACTTT	CASSYRGSSYNSPLHF
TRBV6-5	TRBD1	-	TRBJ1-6	TGTGCCAGCAGTCCAAACAGGGGGCGGAATTCACCCCTCCACTTT	CASSPNRGRNSPLHF
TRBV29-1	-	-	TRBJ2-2	TGCAGCGTCCGTGGGGACCAGAGTAACACCGGGGAGCTGTTTTTT	CSVRGDQSNTGELFF
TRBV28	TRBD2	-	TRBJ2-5	TGTGCCAGCAGTCCGCCCGGAGTAGCGGGGTTTTGGGAGACCCAGTACTTC	CASSPPGVAGFWETQYF
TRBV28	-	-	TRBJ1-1	TGTGCCAGCAGTAAGGATCCCGCTGCCATTGAAGCTTTCTTT	CASSKDPAAIEAFF
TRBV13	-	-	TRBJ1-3	TGTGCCAGCAGCTTACTGCGAGGGGCTGGAAACACCATATATTTT	CASSLLRGAGNTIYF
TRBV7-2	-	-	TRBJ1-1	TGTGCCAGCAGCTTAGAAGTCTATTGGGGGCGGTCTGAAGCTTTCTTT	CASSLEVYWGRSEAFF
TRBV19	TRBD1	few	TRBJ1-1	TGTGCCAGTGGGCGGGACAGGGCCTACACTGAAGCTTTCTTT	CASGRDRAYTEAFF
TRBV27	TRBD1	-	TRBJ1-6	TGTGCCAGCAGTTCCAACGACAGGGGGCAAGGTTCACCCCTCCACTTT	CASSSNDRGQGSPLHF
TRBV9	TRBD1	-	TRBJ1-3	TGTGCCAGCAGCGTAGGGGGACAGAACCATGGAAACACCATATATTTT	CASSVGGQNHGNTIYF
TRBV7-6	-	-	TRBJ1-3	TGTGCCAGCAGCTTAGGTATCTCTGGAAACACCATATATTTT	CASSLGISGNTIYF
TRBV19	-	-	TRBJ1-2	TGTGCCAGTACGGATATGAACTATGGCTACACCTTC	CASTDMNYGYTF
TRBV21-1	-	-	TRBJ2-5	TGTGCCAGCAGCAGAACAGCGAAAGAGACCCAGTACTTC	CASSRTAKETQYF